Listed below are T cell receptor beta chains from one sample, sequenced in a study of shared clonotypes between healthy human individuals. TCRdb's table, derived via immunoSEQ multiplex PCR, lists solely in-frame clones and lacks some. The sample lists fewer than 550,000 clones; roughly 85% were seen once. The material sequenced was PBMCs. The receptors were sampled from a woman in her forties in good health. Some clones in this sample may be carry-over from other donors' samples. Both conserved end residues are part of each CDR3. D genes are given only for firm matches. Clone size is not always given. Where it is, it says once, few, many or a class for expanded clones.

size	V	J	D	DNA	CDR3
NA	TRBV11-2	TRBJ2-1	NA	TGTGCCAGCAGCATCGACAGGTTTTCCTACAATGAGCAGTTCTTC	CASSIDRFSYNEQFF
few	TRBV28	TRBJ2-1	TRBD2	TGTGCCAGCAGTCCCCGGACTAGCGGGAGCTACGAGCAGTTCTTC	CASSPRTSGSYEQFF
NA	TRBV11-1	TRBJ1-2	TRBD1	TGTGCCAGCAGCGATTCGGGGACAGGGGTCAATAGTGATGGCTACACCTTC	CASSDSGTGVNSDGYTF
few	TRBV18	TRBJ2-7	NA	TGTGCCAGCTCACCAGATGAGGGCTGGAGCTCCTACGAGCAGTACTTC	CASSPDEGWSSYEQYF
NA	TRBV18	TRBJ1-2	TRBD1	TGTGCCAGCTCACCGGGACAGGCGAACTATGGCTACACCTTC	CASSPGQANYGYTF
NA	TRBV5-1	TRBJ2-1	TRBD2	TGCGCCAGCAGCCCGGGACTAGCAATCAATGAGCAGTTCTTC	CASSPGLAINEQFF
NA	TRBV29-1	TRBJ1-1	NA	TGCAGCGTAAGACGGGTGGATGCTGAAGCTTTCTTT	CSVRRVDAEAFF
NA	TRBV18	TRBJ2-2	TRBD2	TGTGCCAGCTCACCCAATCTAGCGGGGAACACCGGGGAGCTGTTTTTT	CASSPNLAGNTGELFF
NA	TRBV28	TRBJ1-2	NA	TGTGCCAGCACTACTCTTCCTCACTATGGCTACACCTTC	CASTTLPHYGYTF
NA	TRBV28	TRBJ2-7	NA	TGTGCCAGCAGTTTCCCACGAGGGGGGACCCGTAGAATCTACGAGCAGTACTTC	CASSFPRGGTRRIYEQYF
NA	TRBV19	TRBJ2-5	TRBD2	TGTGCCAGTAGTCCCTTCGGACTAGCGGGAGGGTACCAAGAGACCCAGTACTTC	CASSPFGLAGGYQETQYF
NA	TRBV19	TRBJ1-4	NA	TGTGCCAGTAGTATTGTACAGGGAGTAACTAATGAAAAACTGTTTTTT	CASSIVQGVTNEKLFF
NA	TRBV2	TRBJ1-5	NA	TGTGCCAGCAGCAGGGGTATGCGCAATCAGCCCCAGCATTTT	CASSRGMRNQPQHF
NA	TRBV7-9	TRBJ2-2	TRBD2	TGTGCCAGCAGCTCCCGGACTAGCGGGATAAATACCGGGGAGCTGTTTTTT	CASSSRTSGINTGELFF
NA	TRBV6-1	TRBJ1-5	NA	TGTGCCAGCACCCAGGGTCCGATACCGGATCAGCCCCAGCATTTT	CASTQGPIPDQPQHF
many	TRBV5-8	TRBJ1-5	NA	TGTGCCAGCAGCTTTAATCAGCCCCAGCATTTT	CASSFNQPQHF
NA	TRBV10-3	TRBJ2-1	TRBD2	TGTGCCATCAGTCAAGGACTAGCTCACGAGCAGTTCTTC	CAISQGLAHEQFF
few	TRBV20-1	TRBJ1-1	NA	TGCAGTGCCATAGATCACTCTGAAGCTTTCTTT	CSAIDHSEAFF
NA	TRBV7-8	TRBJ2-3	NA	TGTGCCAGCAGCTTGACAGTGAGTTATAGCACAGATACGCAGTATTTT	CASSLTVSYSTDTQYF
NA	TRBV7-2	TRBJ1-1	NA	TGTGCCAGCAGCTTGGCAGCGAGGACTGAAGCTTTCTTT	CASSLAARTEAFF
NA	TRBV6-6	TRBJ2-3	TRBD2	TGTGCCAGCAGCAGTAGCGGGAGCACAGATACGCAGTATTTT	CASSSSGSTDTQYF
once	TRBV7-9	TRBJ2-2	NA	TGTGCCAGCAGCTTATTAGCTTCGAACACCGGGGAGCTGTTTTTT	CASSLLASNTGELFF
few	TRBV28	TRBJ2-4	NA	TGTGCCAGCAGTGGGAGGGGGATACGGCGGCGGGCCGATCTAAACATTCAGTACTTC	CASSGRGIRRRADLNIQYF
few	TRBV15	TRBJ2-7	NA	TGTGCCACCAGCAGAGCCAGGGCCTACGAGCAGTACTTC	CATSRARAYEQYF
NA	TRBV6-1	TRBJ1-4	TRBD1	TGTGCCAGCAGTGTCCTCGGACAGGTCGTCTTTGGTACTAATGAAAAACTGTTTTTT	CASSVLGQVVFGTNEKLFF
NA	TRBV7-2	TRBJ2-2	TRBD2	TGTGCCAGCAGCTTATTGGCTAGCGGGGCCACGAACACCGGGGAGCTGTTTTTT	CASSLLASGATNTGELFF
once	TRBV5-1	TRBJ2-5	TRBD1	TGCGCCAGCAGCTTACAGGGGGGAGAGACCCAGTACTTC	CASSLQGGETQYF
NA	TRBV5-1	TRBJ2-7	NA	TGCGCCAGCAGCTTTTCTAGGGACGAGCAGTACTTC	CASSFSRDEQYF
NA	TRBV2	TRBJ2-5	NA	TGTGCCAGCAGTGAATTTCGGGGGACCCAAGAGACCCAGTACTTC	CASSEFRGTQETQYF
NA	TRBV7-8	TRBJ2-2	NA	TGTGCCAGCAGCTCCACCGTTATAAGCGGTAGGGAGCTGTTTTTT	CASSSTVISGRELFF
once	TRBV5-1	TRBJ2-2	NA	TGCGCCAGCAGCTTGGCCGAGGGTGGAGGGACCCTGTTTTTT	CASSLAEGGGTLFF
NA	TRBV29-1	TRBJ2-7	NA	TGCAGCGCCCTTCCCCTCTACGAGCAGTACTTC	CSALPLYEQYF
NA	TRBV28	TRBJ1-1	TRBD1	TGTGCCAGCAGTTTAGTGGACAGGGGTATGAACACTGAAGCTTTCTTT	CASSLVDRGMNTEAFF
NA	TRBV11-3	TRBJ1-1	NA	TGTGCCAGCAGCTTAGGAGGGGCGGGTACTGAAGCTTTCTTT	CASSLGGAGTEAFF
NA	TRBV11-2	TRBJ1-1	NA	TGTGCCAGCAGGGGCCTCCGAAAGACTGAAGCTTTCTTT	CASRGLRKTEAFF
NA	TRBV6-5	TRBJ2-2	NA	TGTGCCAGCAGTTACTTGGGGGCCGGGGAGCTGTTTTTT	CASSYLGAGELFF
NA	TRBV7-6	TRBJ2-6	NA	TGTGCCAGCAGCTTACCTGTCATGGGGGCCAACGTCCTGACTTTC	CASSLPVMGANVLTF
NA	TRBV6-5	TRBJ1-2	NA	TGTGCCAGCAGGTTGCAGGGCGGTAACTATGGCTACACCTTC	CASRLQGGNYGYTF
NA	TRBV29-1	TRBJ2-1	NA	TGCAGCGCCGTGGGGGCATGGGATGAGCAGTTCTTC	CSAVGAWDEQFF